This TCR beta chain appears in the sequencing data of a study of PD-1 blockade in classical Hodgkin lymphoma. Overall study results and limits: Relative to healthy donors, newly diagnosed patients reportedly had lower baseline TCR diversity, which was reported as lower still in relapsed/refractory patients.

This clone came up once. Its antigen is not known. Trimming cost V 5 bases and J 2 bases, with 10 bases left between them. This CDR3 is built from 13 residues. CDR1 is LNHDA, CDR2 SQIVND, per germline (reference sequence). Here immunoSEQ multiplex PCR was the method, and the copy in TCRdb shows in-frame clones only, minus some. The sample yields around 30,000 clones, 85% to 90% seen once. Time point indicated: newly diagnosed, previously untreated cHL patient sample. Investigators isolated CD4+ T cells from thawed PBMCs through magnetic negative selection. This sequence originates from a human donor with classical Hodgkin lymphoma. The sequencing sample was made of CD4+ T cells from blood. The V gene is TRBV19, the J gene TRBJ2-7; D ambiguous. CDR3 sequence: CASSQIGTYEQYF. The CDR3 coding sequence is TGTGCCAGTAGTCAGATTGGGACCTACGAGCAGTACTTC.